Listed here are 32 T cell receptor beta chains from one sample, sequenced in a study of naive CD8 T cells in extremely preterm neonates. This table comes from immunoSEQ multiplex PCR, and its TCRdb copy is limited to in-frame clones, with some not included. The sample comprises some 7,000 clones, roughly 98% of which are singletons, and over 0.3% rests with the top ten. The sample was naive CD8+ T cells from blood. These receptors all stem from a human donor in good health.

The chain recombines TRBV6-5 with TRBJ1-1; TRBD1 matches at 8 bases. Trimming cost V 6 bases and J 4 bases; bases outside gene matches: 7. The CDR3 sequence is 14 residues long. Germline CDR1 reads MNHEY; CDR2 reads SVGAGI. The CDR3 loop reads CASRFQGARTEAFF. DNA for the CDR3: TGTGCCAGCAGATTCCAGGGGGCGCGCACTGAAGCTTTCTTT.

The chain employs TRBV10-3 and TRBJ2-1; D is uncertain. V gave up 2 bases and J gave up 8 bases, with 10 bases separating them. Germline CDR1 reads ENHRY; CDR2 reads SYGVKD. The length of the CDR3 is 13 residues. CDR3 sequence: CAISERSSHEQFF. The DNA for the CDR3 is TGTGCCATCAGTGAGCGTAGCTCCCATGAGCAGTTCTTC.

The CDR3 sequence: CASSIISYYGYTF. The CDR3 nucleotides read TGTGCCAGTAGTATCATAAGCTACTATGGCTACACCTTC. V and J are TRBV19 and TRBJ1-2; no definite D call. The V end was cut by 3 bases, the J end by 3 bases, with 8 bases between. The CDR3 has 13 amino acids. CDR1 and CDR2 from the germline V gene are LNHDA and SQIVND (reference sequence).

V gene TRBV29-1 combines with J gene TRBJ2-2, with 7 bases identical to TRBD1. Germline V gene data show CDR1 as SQVTM and CDR2 as ANQGSEA. V gave up 4 bases and J gave up 6 bases; unmatched junction bases: 14. The CDR3 runs 16 residues. CDR3 in DNA: TGCAGCGTTGTACTTCAGGGGGAGTTTAACCCCGGGGAGCTGTTTTTT. It is translated as CSVVLQGEFNPGELFF.

This clone was recorded once. The rearrangement uses TRBV7-9 and TRBJ2-7; D gene unclear. There are 14 residues in the CDR3. The V gene's germline CDR1 is SEHNR and CDR2 FQNEAQ (reference sequence). V shed 2 bases and J shed 2 bases, with 10 bases lying between them. This chain's CDR3 is CASSLSTGPYEQYF. The CDR3 nucleotides are TGTGCCAGCAGCTTAAGTACGGGTCCCTACGAGCAGTACTTC.

This chain uses TRBV6-6 with TRBJ1-2; D is ambiguous. Trimming left V 5 bases short and J 0 bases short, with 10 bases between. The CDR3 spans 14 residues. Germline V CDR1 and CDR2: MNHNY, SVGAGI (reference sequence). DNA for the CDR3: TGTGCCAGCAGTATAACGCCAGCTAACTATGGCTACACCTTC. It encodes CASSITPANYGYTF.

The rearrangement uses TRBV27 and TRBJ2-7; 8 nucleotides match TRBD2. Trimming at V came to 5 bases and at J to 5 bases, leaving 11 bases not matched to a gene. From germline, CDR1 is MNHEY and CDR2 SMNVEV (reference sequence). The length of the CDR3 is 15 residues. CDR3 sequence: CASSLNSGSSNEQYF. The DNA of the CDR3 is TGTGCCAGCAGTCTTAACAGCGGGAGTAGTAACGAGCAGTACTTC.

The rearrangement uses TRBV9 and TRBJ2-3, with a possible D match to TRBD1 (6 bases). CDR3 size: 15 residues. Between the trimmed V and J ends, which lost 2 bases and 2 bases, there was a span of 12 bases. Per germline, CDR1 SGDLS and CDR2 YYNGEE. CDR3 protein: CASSVDSFFTDTQYF. CDR3 DNA: TGTGCCAGCAGCGTGGACAGCTTCTTCACAGATACGCAGTATTTT.

The chain employs TRBV28 and TRBJ1-5, with D possibly being TRBD1 (5 bases). Germline CDR1 reads MDHEN; CDR2 reads SYDVKM. V was trimmed by 7 bases and J by 0 bases, leaving 13 bases between them. There are 15 residues in the CDR3. The CDR3 DNA sequence: TGTGCCAGCATTCCCAGGGCCTATAGCAATCAGCCCCAGCATTTT. Its protein is CASIPRAYSNQPQHF.

The gene calls are TRBV9 and TRBJ2-3; D might be TRBD1 (5 bases). V was pared by 0 bases and J by 6 bases, with 8 bases between. Per germline, CDR1 SGDLS and CDR2 YYNGEE. The CDR3 sequence is 13 residues long. The CDR3 sequence: CASSVVGRDTQYF. CDR3 nucleotides: TGTGCCAGCAGCGTAGTGGGGCGGGATACGCAGTATTTT.

This CDR3 is CSVEEEDRGADEQYF. The CDR3 DNA sequence: TGCAGCGTTGAAGAGGAGGACAGGGGTGCCGACGAGCAGTACTTC. The chain has TRBV29-1 and TRBJ2-7; 9 bases line up with TRBD1. The ends lost 0 bases at V and 5 bases at J; junction bases unmatched: 8. From germline, CDR1 is SQVTM and CDR2 ANQGSEA. This CDR3 has 15 residues.

The chain carries TRBV6-1 and TRBJ1-1; 7 bases fit TRBD1. The CDR3 runs 16 residues. Germline trimming cut 1 base from V and 0 bases from J; bases unmatched to any gene: 5. Germline CDR1 is MNHNS and CDR2 is SASEGT. CDR3 amino acids: CASSEEAGQMNTEAFF. The DNA for the CDR3 is TGTGCCAGCAGTGAAGAGGCGGGACAGATGAACACTGAAGCTTTCTTT.

The chain links TRBV6-5 to TRBJ2-7, with D possibly being TRBD1 (5 bases). This CDR3 has 14 amino acids. V lost 0 bases and J 0 bases, leaving 6 bases between the germline ends. Germline V gene sequence: CDR1 MNHEY, CDR2 SVGAGI. This CDR3 reads CASSYSGVSYEQYF. The DNA for the CDR3 is TGTGCCAGCAGTTACTCAGGGGTCTCCTACGAGCAGTACTTC.

The V call is TRBV19, the J call TRBJ1-2; no firm D call. This CDR3 is built from 15 residues. Per germline, CDR1 LNHDA and CDR2 SQIVND (reference sequence). V lost 5 bases and J 2 bases, leaving 15 bases between the germline ends. The CDR3 sequence is CASSSEARSNYGYTF. The DNA for the CDR3 is TGTGCCAGTAGTTCTGAGGCCCGTTCAAACTATGGCTACACCTTC.

This clone was counted once. This rearrangement joins TRBV10-3 to TRBJ2-7; 9 nucleotides match TRBD1. CDR1 ENHRY and CDR2 SYGVKD come from the germline V gene. The V and J ends lost 4 bases and 5 bases, in that order; junction bases with no gene match: 6. The CDR3 is made up of 14 amino acids. This chain's CDR3 is CAISGPGQGNEQYF. The DNA of the CDR3 is TGTGCCATCAGTGGCCCGGGACAGGGAAACGAGCAGTACTTC.

The V call is TRBV2, the J call TRBJ2-5; 11 nucleotides match TRBD1. This CDR3 has 15 residues. In germline, CDR1 is SNHLY, CDR2 FYNNEI. V lost 1 base, J lost 11 bases, and 9 bases stayed unmatched. CDR3 sequence: CASSEEDRGPDQQYF. Here the CDR3 DNA reads TGTGCCAGCAGTGAAGAGGACAGGGGGCCCGATCAGCAGTACTTC.

The genes are TRBV6-1 and TRBJ1-5, with 9 bases identical to TRBD1. CDR1 MNHNS and CDR2 SASEGT come from the germline V gene. Trimming took 1 base from V and 5 from J; bases not matched to a gene: 6. The CDR3 loop spans 16 amino acids. The CDR3 DNA follows: TGTGCCAGCAGTGAAGTGGGGACAGGGATGTATCAGCCCCAGCATTTT. Protein product: CASSEVGTGMYQPQHF.

The rearrangement joins TRBV29-1 to TRBJ2-1, with 7 bases that match TRBD2. Looked up from germline, CDR1 is SQVTM and CDR2 is ANQGSEA. CDR3 length: 14 residues. J lost 4 bases, V lost 8 bases, and 11 bases had no gene match. Here the CDR3 reads CSSAVLAEYNEQFF. As DNA, the CDR3 is TGCAGCTCAGCTGTCCTAGCGGAGTACAATGAGCAGTTCTTC.

V is TRBV10-2 and J is TRBJ1-5; 7 positions agree with TRBD1. V dropped 4 bases and J dropped 4; count of bases not matched to a gene: 10. CDR3 length: 16 residues. Germline CDR1 WSHSY, CDR2 SAAADI. In nucleotides, the CDR3 is TGCGCCAGCAGTGCTACAGGACAGGAGGCGAATCAGCCCCAGCATTTT. Translation: CASSATGQEANQPQHF.

The genes are TRBV28 and TRBJ2-7; possibly TRBD2 for D (5 bases). This CDR3 contains 14 residues. Germline V lookup: CDR1 MDHEN, CDR2 SYDVKM. V lost 3 bases, J lost 5 bases, and 14 bases lay in between. The CDR3 protein is CASSLGRGMHEQYF. As DNA, the CDR3 is TGTGCCAGCAGTTTGGGCAGAGGGATGCACGAGCAGTACTTC.

The chain has TRBV6-5 and TRBJ2-5, with 9 bases identical to TRBD2. Germline lookup yields CDR1 MNHEY and CDR2 SVGAGI. V was pared by 0 bases and J by 3 bases, with 5 bases of the junction left unmatched. CDR3 length equals 16 residues. Written as DNA, the CDR3 is TGTGCCAGCAGTTACTCCGCTAGCGGGATGGAAGAGACCCAGTACTTC. Translation: CASSYSASGMEETQYF.

The gene calls are TRBV6-1 and TRBJ2-7; tentatively, D is TRBD1 (6 bases). There are 17 residues in the CDR3. V shed 3 bases and J shed 5 bases, with 23 bases lying between them. Germline CDR1 and CDR2: MNHNS and SASEGT. The CDR3, as DNA: TGTGCCAGCAGTGACCTATACTCTCCGACAGGCCTCCACGAGCAGTACTTC. Protein product: CASSDLYSPTGLHEQYF.

J is TRBJ1-1 and V is TRBV27, with D tentatively TRBD1 (5 bases). CDR1 and CDR2 from the germline V gene are MNHEY and SMNVEV (reference sequence). The V end lost 4 bases, the J end lost 1 base, and 10 bases lay between the germline ends. This CDR3 region has 14 residues. In nucleotides, the CDR3 is TGTGCCAGCAGTTCCCAGGGCACGAACACTGAAGCTTTCTTT. It codes for CASSSQGTNTEAFF.

This clone has only one observation. The chain recombines TRBV11-2 with TRBJ2-5, with D possibly being TRBD1 (5 bases). CDR3 length: 16 residues. Germline lookup yields CDR1 SGHAT and CDR2 FQNNGV. Trimming removed 3 bases at V and 3 bases at J, with 17 bases between. The CDR3 nucleotides read TGTGCCAGCAGCTTGGGCCCAGACAGTATAGAAGAGACCCAGTACTTC. Protein product: CASSLGPDSIEETQYF.

The chain uses TRBV27 and TRBJ2-7; the D gene is possibly TRBD1 (6 bases). CDR3 size: 15 residues. The germline V gene has CDR1 MNHEY and CDR2 SMNVEV (reference sequence). With 6 bases removed from V and 1 base from J, the gap between germline ends came to 16 bases. CDR3 in DNA: TGTGCCAGCAGCCGCCCTAAACAGGGTTCCTACGAGCAGTACTTC. Residues: CASSRPKQGSYEQYF.

V and J are TRBV7-9 and TRBJ2-1; TRBD2 matches at 7 bases. The CDR3 contains 15 residues. The V gene end was trimmed by 4 bases and the J gene end by 2 bases; junction bases not matched to a gene: 5. Germline CDR1 SEHNR, CDR2 FQNEAQ (reference sequence). The CDR3 DNA reads TGTGCCAGCAGCTCTCGTGGGGGGGCCTACAATGAGCAGTTCTTC. Protein sequence: CASSSRGGAYNEQFF.

V is TRBV30 and J is TRBJ2-7; TRBD1 aligns across 9 bases. Germline V CDR1 and CDR2: GTSNPN, SVGIG (reference sequence). CDR3 size: 17 residues. Trimming took 3 bases from V and 2 from J; bases not matched to a gene: 14. For the CDR3, the DNA is TGTGCCTGGAGGGACACCGGGACAGGGAAGGGGGCCTACGAGCAGTACTTC. Translation: CAWRDTGTGKGAYEQYF.

The chain couples TRBV28 to TRBJ1-2; 9 bases agree with TRBD1. Per germline, CDR1 MDHEN and CDR2 SYDVKM. V lost 8 bases, J lost 7 bases, and 8 bases stayed unmatched. The CDR3 extends over 13 amino acids. The CDR3 loop reads CASGQGRVSGYTF. In nucleotides, the CDR3 is TGTGCCAGCGGACAGGGGAGAGTGAGTGGCTACACCTTC.

V and J are TRBV21-1 and TRBJ1-5; the D call TRBD1 from the table was never checked on the DNA. TRBV21-1 is a listed pseudogene. This CDR3 region has 15 residues. Written as DNA, the CDR3 is TGTGCCAGCAGCAAAGGGGGCACCAGCAATCAGCCCCAGCATTTT. Its translation: CASSKGGTSNQPQHF.

The chain links TRBV18 to TRBJ2-3; 7 bases are shared with TRBD1. Germline V CDR1 and CDR2: KGHSH, LQKENI. The CDR3 length is 16 residues. Trimming cost V 4 bases and J 1 base; bases outside gene matches: 8. The CDR3 is CASSQLAQGGTDTQYF. CDR3 DNA sequence: TGTGCCAGCTCACAACTCGCCCAGGGGGGCACAGATACGCAGTATTTT.

The gene calls are TRBV7-9 and TRBJ2-7; D ambiguous. The ends were cut back, 2 bases at V and 4 bases at J, with 12 bases in the middle. The CDR3 consists of 14 residues. Germline V gene lookup returns CDR1 SEHNR and CDR2 FQNEAQ (reference sequence). Written as DNA, the CDR3 is TGTGCCAGCAGCTTAAATCGTCCCTCTTACGAGCAGTACTTC. This gives the protein CASSLNRPSYEQYF.

This chain connects TRBV5-4 to TRBJ1-1, with D possibly matching TRBD1 (6 bases). V was clipped by 1 base and J by 3 bases, with 7 bases between them. There are 13 residues in the CDR3. Germline-derived CDR1 and CDR2 are SGHNT and YYREEE (reference sequence). CDR3 protein: CASSLQGYTEAFF. The CDR3 nucleotides are TGTGCCAGCAGCTTGCAGGGGTACACTGAAGCTTTCTTT.